This T cell receptor (beta chain) was retrieved from a study of CD8 T cells in Susac syndrome. Reverse transcription of about 0.45 to 1 ug RNA was performed with random hexamers. TCRdb called the immunoSEQ multiplex PCR reads again in MiXCR, with one record for every CDR3 protein. Found here are roughly 120,000 distinct CDR3 sequences, 85% to 95% of them singletons; the top ten hold 0.25% to 0.35%. Germline V gene lookup returns CDR1 MNHEY and CDR2 SMNVEV (reference sequence). V was trimmed by 10 bases and J by 0 bases, leaving 1 base between them. The CDR3 consists of 10 residues. The chain recombines TRBV27 with TRBJ2-4; D is ambiguous. Sequencing was carried out using CD8+ T cells from PBMCs. The clonotype was recovered from a human donor with multiple sclerosis. DNA for the CDR3: TGTGCCACAGCCAAAAACATTCAGTACTTC. Translation gives CATAKNIQYF.